These 8 T cell receptor beta chains came from one sample sequenced in a study of Ad26.COV2.S vaccination and SARS-CoV-2 variants. Treatment indicated: some 20 received Ad26.COV2.S at low or high dose, single or two shots; several received placebo; per-sample allocation not given. After the first vaccine or placebo injection, samples were drawn on day 63. Measured with immunoSEQ multiplex PCR; TCRdb has only the in-frame clones, and not every one. The sample consists of hundreds of thousands of clones, 70% to 90% of them appearing once. This specimen was peripheral blood, taken in a trial of Ad26.COV2.S vaccine versus placebo. These receptors were collected from a person aged 18 to 65 who received the Ad26.COV2.S COVID-19 vaccine or a placebo.

The CDR3 sequence: CASSPLGLAGPSSYEQYF. The DNA for the CDR3 is TGTGCCAGCAGCCCTTTGGGACTAGCGGGCCCTAGCTCCTACGAGCAGTACTTC. The rearrangement uses TRBV6-2 or TRBV6-3 and TRBJ2-7, with 12 nucleotides matching TRBD2. V was clipped by 6 bases and J by 0 bases; unmatched bases: 12. The CDR3 length is 18 residues. CDR1 and CDR2 from the germline V gene are MNHEY and SVGEGT.

The J gene is TRBJ1-1, the V gene TRBV6-2 or TRBV6-3, with a weak D call TRBD1 (5 bases). This CDR3 has 12 amino acids. Trimming removed 2 bases at V and 9 bases at J, with 10 bases between. Germline V gene lookup returns CDR1 MNHEY and CDR2 SVGEGT. The chain's CDR3 is CASSYTTDKAFF. The CDR3 DNA follows: TGTGCCAGCAGTTACACGACAGACAAAGCTTTCTTT.

With respect to this clone: Other nucleotide sequences from this sample produce the same CDR3. The CDR3 coding sequence is TGTGCCAGCTCACCTCGTCAGGGGACCTACGAGCAGTACTTC. Residues: CASSPRQGTYEQYF. This chain connects TRBV18 to TRBJ2-7; possible D gene TRBD1, 6 bases. The V gene lost 3 bases and the J gene lost 2 bases, with 11 bases spanning the gap. CDR3 length: 14 residues. CDR1 KGHSH and CDR2 LQKENI come from the germline V gene.

This clone was seen a single time. The V call is TRBV7-7, the J call TRBJ2-5, with a possible D match to TRBD1 (5 bases). The CDR3 sequence is 18 residues long. Between the trimmed V and J ends, which lost 5 bases and 7 bases, there was a span of 29 bases. CDR1 SSHAT and CDR2 FNYEAQ come from the germline V gene (reference sequence). The DNA for the CDR3 is TGTGCCAGCAGCCCTCACCCTGTGACAGACACGTCGTTGGGGACCCAGTACTTC. Encoded protein: CASSPHPVTDTSLGTQYF.

V gene TRBV24-1 combines with J gene TRBJ1-5, with D perhaps TRBD1 (5 bases). The V end lost 8 bases, the J end lost 5 bases, and 24 bases lay between the germline ends. The CDR3 consists of 17 residues. The germline gives CDR1 KGHDR, CDR2 SFDVKD. Written as DNA, the CDR3 is TGTGCCACCACCACCCGGTCGGGCAGGGCTACCTATCAGCCCCAGCATTTT. Translation gives CATTTRSGRATYQPQHF.

The chain uses TRBV6-5 and TRBJ2-7; D is uncertain. Germline CDR1 reads MNHEY; CDR2 reads SVGAGI. This CDR3 contains 14 residues. The V and J ends lost 7 bases and 2 bases respectively, with 15 bases between them. The CDR3 DNA sequence: TGTGCCAGCACCCTGAGCGCAGGAACCTACGAGCAGTACTTC. The encoded protein is CASTLSAGTYEQYF.

The chain links TRBV5-4 to TRBJ1-3; D gene ambiguous. Trimming pared 0 bases from V and 4 bases from J, leaving 8 bases between. CDR1 is SGHNT and CDR2 is YYREEE in the germline V gene (reference sequence). The CDR3 is made up of 14 amino acids. CDR3 in amino acids: CASSLVGSGNTIYF. The CDR3 DNA sequence: TGTGCCAGCAGCTTGGTGGGGAGCGGAAACACCATATATTTT.

In this sample, this clone turned up once. The CDR3 nucleotides read TGTGCCAGCAGCCAAGGTGGGTTCACAGATACGCAGTATTTT. Its protein is CASSQGGFTDTQYF. The chain is built from TRBV3-1 (or the pseudogene TRBV3-2) and TRBJ2-3; D remains unclear. The CDR3 has 14 residues. Trimming cost V 1 base and J 2 bases, with 7 bases left between them. The germline V gene has CDR1 LGHDT and CDR2 YNNKEL (reference sequence).